This is a list of T cell receptor beta chains from one sample in a study of T cells in localized non-small cell lung cancer. Generated by immunoSEQ multiplex PCR, the TCRdb table keeps only in-frame clones and is missing some. The table includes about 52,000 clones, around 84% detected once. The specimen comprised PBMCs, sampled before any cancer treatment. Receptors originate from a female donor with stage II lung adenocarcinoma. CDR3s include the opening cysteine and the closing phenylalanine or tryptophan. The size field is filled for only some rows; it gives once, few, many or a size class.

>TRBJ1-1|-|TRBV28
CASTPGYTEAFF
>TRBJ1-2|few|TRBV18
CASSRQGVIYGYTF
>TRBJ2-6|-|TRBV5-1
CASSPARDSGANVLTF
>TRBJ1-6|-|TRBV5-1
CASSWGQVYNSPLHF
>TRBJ1-3|-|TRBV18
CASSPPDGPYSGNTIYF
>TRBJ1-2|-|TRBV27
CASRRRDSTPYGYTF
>TRBJ1-1|-|TRBV10-3
CAISEQGRTEAFF
>TRBJ1-2|-|TRBV2
CASSEEGDGYGYTF
>TRBJ1-4|medium-sized|TRBV7-9
CASSSTGGDEKLFF
>TRBJ2-7|-|TRBV7-2
CASSLRPHTYEQYF
>TRBJ2-1|-|TRBV11-3
CASSLGQGNNEQFF
>TRBJ2-7|-|TRBV5-1
CASSLQWGLNEQYF
>TRBJ1-2|-|TRBV7-3
CASSPGGQAYGYTF
>TRBJ2-1|-|TRBV11-3
CASSFSGGTRNEQFF
>TRBJ2-7|-|TRBV5-1
CASSLERILADSYEQYF
>TRBJ2-7|-|TRBV19
CASSNRLAGGTVYEQYF
>TRBJ1-5|-|TRBV4-1
CASSQDASNQPQHF
>TRBJ2-7|-|TRBV27
CASSLARSYEQYF